One sample yielded the 22 T cell receptor beta chains listed below, sequenced in a study of cytomegalovirus exposure and HLA in healthy donors. Profiling relied on immunoSEQ multiplex PCR, and the TCRdb table lists in-frame clones only, not all of them. The table has tens of thousands of clones, 94% seen once; the top ten hold roughly 0.6%. Sequencing was performed on PBMCs. Source of these receptors: a woman between 18 and 29 years old in good health and CMV-seronegative.

V and J are TRBV28 and TRBJ1-1; TRBD1 aligns across 8 bases. The J segment lost 1 base and the V segment lost 6 bases, leaving 10 bases of the junction unmatched. The CDR3 sequence is 16 residues long. Germline lookup yields CDR1 MDHEN and CDR2 SYDVKM. The CDR3 is CASSLQGANKNTEAFF. The CDR3 DNA is TGTGCCAGCAGCCTCCAGGGGGCGAATAAGAACACTGAAGCTTTCTTT.

This chain connects TRBV28 to TRBJ1-2, with D perhaps matching TRBD1 (6 bases). Trimming cost V 3 bases and J 7 bases, with 18 bases left between them. The CDR3 totals 15 residues. The germline V gene has CDR1 MDHEN and CDR2 SYDVKM. The CDR3 region has the DNA TGTGCCAGCAGTTTCGGGGCAGGGGAATATGGTGGCTACACCTTC. Translation: CASSFGAGEYGGYTF.

CDR3 region: CASTKNPKRGDTGELFF. As DNA, the CDR3 is TGTGCCAGCACCAAAAACCCCAAGCGGGGGGACACCGGGGAGCTGTTTTTT. The J gene is TRBJ2-2, the V gene TRBV9; 9 bases are shared with TRBD2. The CDR3 loop spans 17 amino acids. Germline V CDR1 and CDR2: SGDLS, YYNGEE. The trim removed 6 bases at V and 3 bases at J, leaving 12 bases unmatched.

The chain has TRBV9 and TRBJ2-1; tentative D call: TRBD1 (5 bases). The V and J ends lost 0 bases and 8 bases respectively, with 12 bases between them. Germline loops: CDR1 SGDLS, CDR2 YYNGEE. The CDR3 runs to 14 residues. The chain's CDR3 is CASSVGGGADEQFF. The DNA for the CDR3 is TGTGCCAGCAGCGTAGGTGGTGGGGCGGATGAGCAGTTCTTC.

The rearrangement joins TRBV9 to TRBJ1-4; a possible D gene is TRBD1 (6 bases). V was clipped by 0 bases and J by 5 bases, with 8 bases between them. The CDR3 consists of 14 residues. CDR1 is SGDLS and CDR2 is YYNGEE in the germline V gene. CDR3 sequence reads: CASSVGDTNEKLFF. DNA for the CDR3: TGTGCCAGCAGCGTAGGGGACACCAATGAAAAACTGTTTTTT.

This chain links TRBV2 with TRBJ2-7; perhaps TRBD1 as D (6 bases). Germline V gene lookup returns CDR1 SNHLY and CDR2 FYNNEI. The CDR3 extends over 13 amino acids. Trimming removed 6 bases from V and 5 bases from J, with 14 bases in between. The CDR3 DNA reads TGTGCCAGCAGGACAGGAGGTAGAGACGAGCAGTACTTC. Its translation: CASRTGGRDEQYF.

The V and J genes are TRBV27 and TRBJ2-2, with 9 nucleotides matching TRBD2. Germline V gene data show CDR1 as MNHEY and CDR2 as SMNVEV (reference sequence). The CDR3 is 15 residues long. V lost 6 bases to trimming and J lost 4 bases; unmatched junction nucleotides: 6. The CDR3 protein is CASRRERGATGELFF. In DNA, the CDR3 is TGTGCCAGCAGACGAGAGCGGGGGGCCACCGGGGAGCTGTTTTTT.

The genes are TRBV15 and TRBJ1-3; D remains unclear. The CDR3 is 13 amino acids. Deletions cut 5 bases from V and 11 bases from J, with 16 bases between. Germline CDR1 is LNHNV and CDR2 is YYDKDF (reference sequence). The CDR3, as DNA: TGTGCCACCAGCTCCGAGAGTCCTACTTCCATATATTTT. Its protein product is CATSSESPTSIYF. The whole variable domain, remainder taken from reference TRBV15 and TRBJ1-3, is DAMVIQNPRYQVTQFGKPVTLSCSQTLNHNVMYWYQQKSSQAPKLLFHYYDKDFNNEADTPDNFQSRRPNTSFCFLDIRSPGLGDTAMYLCATSSESPTSIYFGEGSWLTVV.

The chain has TRBV7-2 and TRBJ1-4, with a possible D match to TRBD1 (6 bases). This CDR3 spans 14 amino acids. V shed 5 bases and J shed 6 bases, with 13 bases lying between them. Per germline, CDR1 SGHTA and CDR2 FQGNSA. This CDR3 is CASSRDRSDEKLFF. Written as DNA, the CDR3 is TGTGCCAGCAGCAGAGACAGGTCGGATGAAAAACTGTTTTTT.

V and J are TRBV6-1 and TRBJ2-7; D call uncertain. Deletions cut 6 bases from V and 2 bases from J, with 5 bases between. The CDR3 is 11 amino acids. Germline CDR1 MNHNS, CDR2 SASEGT. The CDR3 DNA reads as TGTGCCAGCAGAACTGCCTACGAGCAGTACTTC. Encoded protein: CASRTAYEQYF.

The gene calls are TRBV7-3 and TRBJ2-1; maybe TRBD2 (7 bases). The CDR3 totals 17 residues. Germline V gene data show CDR1 as SGHTA and CDR2 as FQGTGA. Trimming removed 5 bases from V and 10 bases from J, with 27 bases in between. The CDR3 loop reads CASSRTGRGELNSEQFF. In DNA, the CDR3 is TGTGCCAGCAGCCGAACGGGGAGGGGGGAGCTGAATTCGGAGCAGTTCTTC. Looking up the rest from reference TRBV7-3 and TRBJ2-1 gives the full variable domain: GAGVSQTPSNKVTEKGKYVELRCDPISGHTALYWYRQSLGQGPEFLIYFQGTGAADDSGLPNDRFFAVRPEGSVSTLKIQRTERGDSAVYLCASSRTGRGELNSEQFFGPGTRLTVL.

V usage is TRBV7-2 and J usage is TRBJ2-1; a possible D gene is TRBD2 (6 bases). The CDR3 is made up of 15 amino acids. Trimming left V 1 base short and J 4 bases short, with 11 bases between. Per germline, CDR1 SGHTA and CDR2 FQGNSA. The chain's CDR3 is CASSLGGTSYNEQFF. In DNA form, the CDR3 reads TGTGCCAGCAGCTTAGGGGGGACTTCATACAATGAGCAGTTCTTC.

Worth noting for this clone: The same CDR3 arises from other DNA sequences in this sample as well. The CDR3 region is CASSRFTGLGHEQYF. Here the CDR3 DNA reads TGTGCCAGCAGTAGGTTTACAGGGTTGGGCCACGAGCAGTACTTC. The rearrangement joins TRBV2 to TRBJ2-7; tentative D call: TRBD1 (6 bases). The CDR3 sequence is 15 residues long. Germline-derived CDR1 and CDR2 are SNHLY and FYNNEI. Trimming cost V 5 bases and J 5 bases, with 19 bases left between them.

The chain joins TRBV27 to TRBJ1-5, with 7 bases matching TRBD1. This CDR3 is built from 14 residues. In germline, CDR1 is MNHEY, CDR2 SMNVEV (reference sequence). Germline trimming cut 6 bases from V and 6 bases from J; bases unmatched to any gene: 8. The CDR3 reads CASRRGTVSQPQHF. The CDR3 DNA reads as TGTGCCAGCAGGCGTGGGACAGTGAGTCAGCCCCAGCATTTT.

The sample holds one count of this clone. V is TRBV5-1 and J is TRBJ1-1; TRBD1 aligns across 7 bases. V gave up 5 bases and J gave up 0 bases; unmatched junction bases: 10. The CDR3 consists of 16 residues. Germline CDR1 reads SGHRS; CDR2 reads YFSETQ. The CDR3 nucleotides are TGCGCCAGCAGTCGGGTATGGGACAGCCTGAACACTGAAGCTTTCTTT. Amino acid sequence: CASSRVWDSLNTEAFF.

The V call is TRBV7-2, the J call TRBJ1-2, with a weak D call TRBD1 (5 bases). Germline-derived CDR1 and CDR2 are SGHTA and FQGNSA. The CDR3 length is 14 residues. Trimming removed 4 bases from V and 2 bases from J, with 11 bases in between. CDR3 protein: CASSYSRVNYGYTF. The CDR3 DNA reads TGTGCCAGCAGCTACAGCAGGGTAAACTATGGCTACACCTTC.

V is TRBV7-3 and J is TRBJ2-3; D is unresolved. The CDR3 extends over 12 amino acids. Trimming shortened V by 5 bases and J by 6 bases, and 9 bases separated the two germline ends. Germline CDR1 is SGHTA and CDR2 is FQGTGA. The CDR3 loop is CASSQNADTQYF. CDR3 bases: TGTGCCAGCAGCCAAAATGCGGATACGCAGTATTTT.

In this sample, this clone turned up once. V and J are TRBV6-6 and TRBJ1-6; TRBD1 matches at 9 bases. The CDR3 is 15 residues long. Looked up from germline, CDR1 is MNHNY and CDR2 is SVGAGI (reference sequence). The V segment lost 2 bases and the J segment 7 bases; nucleotides outside the gene matches: 3. Here the CDR3 reads CASSYADRGNSPLHF. The DNA for the CDR3 is TGTGCCAGCAGTTACGCGGACAGGGGCAATTCACCCCTCCACTTT.

V usage is TRBV21-1 and J usage is TRBJ1-5. TRBV21-1 is marked as a pseudogene. The CDR3 totals 12 residues. In DNA, the CDR3 is TGTGCCAGCAGCAAGGAGAATCAGCCCCAGCATTTT. Its translation is CASSKENQPQHF.

Only one count was recorded for this clone. The chain couples TRBV5-4 to TRBJ2-5; 8 bases line up with TRBD2. J lost 3 bases, V lost 5 bases, and 15 bases had no gene match. The CDR3 consists of 17 residues. Per the germline V gene, CDR1 is SGHNT and CDR2 is YYREEE (reference sequence). CDR3 in amino acids: CASRRGGGGQSKETQYF. CDR3 coding DNA: TGTGCCAGCAGACGGGGGGGCGGGGGACAATCGAAAGAGACCCAGTACTTC.

This chain joins TRBV6-5 and TRBJ2-7; D unresolved. The CDR3 totals 14 residues. Germline assignment: CDR1 MNHEY and CDR2 SVGAGI. With 0 bases removed from V and 0 bases from J, the gap between germline ends came to 6 bases. The chain's CDR3 is CASSYSGDSYEQYF. The CDR3 nucleotides read TGTGCCAGCAGTTACTCCGGAGACTCCTACGAGCAGTACTTC.

This rearrangement joins TRBV28 to TRBJ1-6; 7 bases fit TRBD1. J was trimmed by 7 bases and V by 3 bases; bases with no gene match: 6. Germline V gene lookup returns CDR1 MDHEN and CDR2 SYDVKM. CDR3 length: 15 residues. CDR3: CASSLPGQLNSPLHF. The CDR3 nucleotides read TGTGCCAGCAGTTTGCCGGGACAGTTAAATTCACCCCTCCACTTT. Drawing the rest from reference TRBV28 and TRBJ1-6, the complete variable domain is DVKVTQSSRYLVKRTGEKVFLECVQDMDHENMFWYRQDPGLGLRLIYFSYDVKMKEKGDIPEGYSVSREKKERFSLILESASTNQTSMYLCASSLPGQLNSPLHFGNGTRLTVT.